This T cell receptor (beta chain) was recorded in a study of patients and donors after allogeneic stem cell transplantation. TCRdb used MiXCR to reprocess the RT-PCR reads, holding one entry per CDR3 protein. The profile covers approximately 160,000 distinct CDR3 sequences, with roughly 31% appearing a single time and under 3.5% taken by the ten largest. Germline loops: CDR1 SGHTA, CDR2 FQGNSA. The V gene lost 0 bases and the J gene lost 10 bases, with 13 bases spanning the gap. The CDR3 is 15 amino acids. This clonotype was detected many times. This TCR derives from a human donor who was either an allogeneic HSCT recipient or a stem cell or donor lymphocyte infusion donor (not recorded which). It is not recorded whose cells these are; they may come from a transplant donor. Sequencing used blood, either unsorted or a sorted T cell fraction (not recorded which). The V and J genes are TRBV7-2 and TRBJ1-6; TRBD1 is a possible D gene (6 bases). The CDR3 loop is CASSLATGRGSPLHF. CDR3 DNA sequence: TGTGCCAGCAGCTTAGCAACAGGGCGGGGATCACCCCTCCACTTT.